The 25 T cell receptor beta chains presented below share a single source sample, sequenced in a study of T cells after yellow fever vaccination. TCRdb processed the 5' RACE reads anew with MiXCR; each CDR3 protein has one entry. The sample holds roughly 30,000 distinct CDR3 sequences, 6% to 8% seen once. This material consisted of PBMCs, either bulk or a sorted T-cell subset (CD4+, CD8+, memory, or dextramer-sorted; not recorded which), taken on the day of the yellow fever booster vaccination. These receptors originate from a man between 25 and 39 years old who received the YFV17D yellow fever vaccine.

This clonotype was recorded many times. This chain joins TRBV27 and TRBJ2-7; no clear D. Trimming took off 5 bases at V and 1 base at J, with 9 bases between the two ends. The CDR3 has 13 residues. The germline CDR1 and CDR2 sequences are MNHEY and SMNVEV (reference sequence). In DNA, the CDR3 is TGTGCCAGCAGTCACGGCCCATCCTACGAGCAGTACTTC. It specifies CASSHGPSYEQYF.

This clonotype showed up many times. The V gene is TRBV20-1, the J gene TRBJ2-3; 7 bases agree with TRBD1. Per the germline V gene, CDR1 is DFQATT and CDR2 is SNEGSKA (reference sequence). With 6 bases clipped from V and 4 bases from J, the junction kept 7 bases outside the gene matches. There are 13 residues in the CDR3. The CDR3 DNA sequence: TGCAGTGCAAAGGTCCAGGGGGCAGATACGCAGTATTTT. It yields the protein CSAKVQGADTQYF.

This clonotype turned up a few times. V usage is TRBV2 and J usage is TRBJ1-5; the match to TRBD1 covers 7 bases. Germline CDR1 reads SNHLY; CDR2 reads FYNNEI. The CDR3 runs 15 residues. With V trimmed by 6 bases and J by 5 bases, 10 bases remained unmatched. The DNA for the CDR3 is TGTGCCAGCAGCGCGACAGGGCCCACCGATCAGCCCCAGCATTTT. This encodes CASSATGPTDQPQHF.

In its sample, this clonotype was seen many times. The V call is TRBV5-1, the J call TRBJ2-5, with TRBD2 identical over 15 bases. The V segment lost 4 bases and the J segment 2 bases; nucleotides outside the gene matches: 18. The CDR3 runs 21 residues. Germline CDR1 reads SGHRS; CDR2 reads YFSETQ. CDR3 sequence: CASSPKILGLAGGLGQETQYF. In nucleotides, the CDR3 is TGCGCCAGCAGCCCTAAAATCCTCGGACTAGCGGGAGGGCTCGGTCAAGAGACCCAGTACTTC.

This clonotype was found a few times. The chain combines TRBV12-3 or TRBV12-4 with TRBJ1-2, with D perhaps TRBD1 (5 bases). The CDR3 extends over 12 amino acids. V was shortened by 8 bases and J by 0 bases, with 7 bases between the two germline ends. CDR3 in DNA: TGTGCCAGCCGACAGACTAACTATGGCTACACCTTC. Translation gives CASRQTNYGYTF.

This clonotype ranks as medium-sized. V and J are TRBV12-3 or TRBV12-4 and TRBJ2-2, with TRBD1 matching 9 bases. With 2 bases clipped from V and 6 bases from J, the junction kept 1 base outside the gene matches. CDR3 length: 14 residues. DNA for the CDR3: TGTGCCAGCAGTTTAACAGGGGGCGCCGGGGAGCTGTTTTTT. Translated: CASSLTGGAGELFF.

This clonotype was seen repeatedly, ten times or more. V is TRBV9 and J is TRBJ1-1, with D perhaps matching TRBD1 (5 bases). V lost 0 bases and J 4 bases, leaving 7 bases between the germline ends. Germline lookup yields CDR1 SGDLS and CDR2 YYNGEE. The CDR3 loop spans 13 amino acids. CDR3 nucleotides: TGTGCCAGCAGCGTAGTAAGGGGCACTGAAGCTTTCTTT. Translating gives CASSVVRGTEAFF. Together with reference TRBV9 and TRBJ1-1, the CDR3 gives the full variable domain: DSGVTQTPKHLITATGQRVTLRCSPRSGDLSVYWYQQSLDQGLQFLIQYYNGEERAKGNILERFSAQQFPDLHSELNLSSLELGDSALYFCASSVVRGTEAFFGQGTRLTVV.

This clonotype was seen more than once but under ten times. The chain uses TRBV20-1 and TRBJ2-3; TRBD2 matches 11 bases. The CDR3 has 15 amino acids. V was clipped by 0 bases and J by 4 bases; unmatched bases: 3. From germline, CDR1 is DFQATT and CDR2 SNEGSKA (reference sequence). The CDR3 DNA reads TGCAGTGCTAGAGATCGACTAGCGGGACCAGATACGCAGTATTTT. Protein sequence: CSARDRLAGPDTQYF.

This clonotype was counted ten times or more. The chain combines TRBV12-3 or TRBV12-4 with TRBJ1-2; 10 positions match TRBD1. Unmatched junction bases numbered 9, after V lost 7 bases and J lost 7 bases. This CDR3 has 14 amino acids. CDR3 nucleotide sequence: TGTGCCAGCACCATAGCCGGGACAGGGGCTGGCTACACCTTC. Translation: CASTIAGTGAGYTF.

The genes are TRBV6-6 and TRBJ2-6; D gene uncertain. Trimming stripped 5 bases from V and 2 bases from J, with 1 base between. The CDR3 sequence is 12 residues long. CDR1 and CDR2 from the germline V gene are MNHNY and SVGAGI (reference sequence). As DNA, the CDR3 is TGTGCCAGCAGTCCTGGGGCCAACGTCCTGACTTTC. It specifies CASSPGANVLTF.

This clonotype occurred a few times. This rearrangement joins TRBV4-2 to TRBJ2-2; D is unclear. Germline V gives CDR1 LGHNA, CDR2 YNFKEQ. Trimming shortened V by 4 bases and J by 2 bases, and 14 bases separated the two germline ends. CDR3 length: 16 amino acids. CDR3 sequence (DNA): TGTGCCAGCAGCCTCCAAAGGGCCGATAACACCGGGGAGCTGTTTTTT. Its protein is CASSLQRADNTGELFF.

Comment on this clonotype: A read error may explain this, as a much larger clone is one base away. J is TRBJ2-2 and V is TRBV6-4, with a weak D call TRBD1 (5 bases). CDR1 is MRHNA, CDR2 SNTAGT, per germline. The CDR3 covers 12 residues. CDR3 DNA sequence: TGTGCCCGCAGGGCCGACACCGGGGAGCTGTTTTTT. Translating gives CARRADTGELFF.

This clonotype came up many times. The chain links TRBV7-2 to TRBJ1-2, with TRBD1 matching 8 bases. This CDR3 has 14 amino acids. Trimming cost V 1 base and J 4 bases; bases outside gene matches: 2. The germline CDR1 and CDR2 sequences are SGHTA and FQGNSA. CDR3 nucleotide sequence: TGTGCCAGCAGCTTAGGACAGGGGAGCTATGGCTACACCTTC. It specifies CASSLGQGSYGYTF. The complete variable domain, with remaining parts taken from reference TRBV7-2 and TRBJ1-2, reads GAGVSQSPSNKVTEKGKDVELRCDPISGHTALYWYRQSLGQGLEFLIYFQGNSAPDKSGLPSDRFSAERTGGSVSTLTIQRTQQEDSAVYLCASSLGQGSYGYTFGSGTRLTVV.

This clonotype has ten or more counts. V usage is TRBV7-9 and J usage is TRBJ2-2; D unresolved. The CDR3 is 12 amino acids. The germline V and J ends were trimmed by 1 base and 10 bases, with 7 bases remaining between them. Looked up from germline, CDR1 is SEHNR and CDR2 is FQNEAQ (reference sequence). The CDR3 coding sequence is TGTGCCAGCAGCTTAGAGCTAGTGGAGCTGTTTTTT. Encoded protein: CASSLELVELFF.

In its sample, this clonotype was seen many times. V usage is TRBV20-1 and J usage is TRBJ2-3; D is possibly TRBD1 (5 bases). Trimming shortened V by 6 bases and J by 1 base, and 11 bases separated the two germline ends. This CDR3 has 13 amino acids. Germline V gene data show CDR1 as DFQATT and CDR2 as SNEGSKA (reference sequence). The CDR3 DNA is TGCAGTGCCGAGTCGACAGGCACAGATACGCAGTATTTT. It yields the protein CSAESTGTDTQYF.

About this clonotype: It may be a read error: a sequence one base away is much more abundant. This CDR3 is CSPRDPGRRGTDTQYF. The CDR3 nucleotides are TGCAGTCCTAGAGACCCAGGGCGGCGGGGCACAGATACGCAGTATTTT. This sequence joins TRBV20-1 and TRBJ2-3; D possibly matches TRBD1 or TRBD2 (5 bases each). The germline gives CDR1 DFQATT, CDR2 SNEGSKA (reference sequence). The CDR3 runs to 16 residues.

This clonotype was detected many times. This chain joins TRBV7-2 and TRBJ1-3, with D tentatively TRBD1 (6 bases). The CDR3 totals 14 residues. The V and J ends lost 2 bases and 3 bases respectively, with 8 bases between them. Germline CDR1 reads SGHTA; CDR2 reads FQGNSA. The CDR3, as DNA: TGTGCCAGCAGCTTACAAGGGGGTGGAAACACCATATATTTT. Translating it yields CASSLQGGGNTIYF.

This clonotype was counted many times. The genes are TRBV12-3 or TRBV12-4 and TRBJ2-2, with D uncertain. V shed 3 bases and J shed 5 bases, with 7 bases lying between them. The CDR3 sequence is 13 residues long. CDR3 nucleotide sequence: TGTGCCAGCAGTTTCCTGGGGACCGGGGAGCTGTTTTTT. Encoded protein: CASSFLGTGELFF.

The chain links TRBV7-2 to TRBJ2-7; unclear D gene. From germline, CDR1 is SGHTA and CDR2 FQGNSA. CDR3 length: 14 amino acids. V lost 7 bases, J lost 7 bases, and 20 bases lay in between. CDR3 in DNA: TGTGCCAGCACACTGACTCGAACCTACGGGGAGCAGTACTTC. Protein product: CASTLTRTYGEQYF.

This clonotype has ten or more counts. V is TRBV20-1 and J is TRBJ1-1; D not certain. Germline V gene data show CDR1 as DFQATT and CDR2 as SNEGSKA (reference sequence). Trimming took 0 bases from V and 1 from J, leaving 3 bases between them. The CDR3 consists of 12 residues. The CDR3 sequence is CSARDRNTEAFF. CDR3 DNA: TGCAGTGCTAGAGACAGGAACACTGAAGCTTTCTTT.

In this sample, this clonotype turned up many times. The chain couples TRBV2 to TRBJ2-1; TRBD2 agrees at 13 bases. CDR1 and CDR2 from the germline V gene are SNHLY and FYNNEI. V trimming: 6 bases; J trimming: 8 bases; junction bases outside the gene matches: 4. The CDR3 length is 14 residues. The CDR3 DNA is TGTGCCAGCAGAGGGACTAGCGGGGCCCATGAGCAGTTCTTC. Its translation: CASRGTSGAHEQFF.

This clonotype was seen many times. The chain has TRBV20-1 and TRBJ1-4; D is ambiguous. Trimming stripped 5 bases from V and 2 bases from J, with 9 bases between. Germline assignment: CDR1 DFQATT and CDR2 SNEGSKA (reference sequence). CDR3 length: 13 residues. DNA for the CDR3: TGCAGTGCTCCCCTTAATACTAATGAAAAACTGTTTTTT. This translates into CSAPLNTNEKLFF.

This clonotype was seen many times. Written as DNA, the CDR3 is TGTGCCAGCTCACCACCTGCAGGGCTCGCCAAAAACATTCAGTACTTC. Its protein product is CASSPPAGLAKNIQYF. V usage is TRBV18 and J usage is TRBJ2-4; TRBD1 might be the D (5 bases). V lost 0 bases and J 1 base, leaving 10 bases between the germline ends. The CDR3 has 16 residues. Looked up from germline, CDR1 is KGHSH and CDR2 is LQKENI.

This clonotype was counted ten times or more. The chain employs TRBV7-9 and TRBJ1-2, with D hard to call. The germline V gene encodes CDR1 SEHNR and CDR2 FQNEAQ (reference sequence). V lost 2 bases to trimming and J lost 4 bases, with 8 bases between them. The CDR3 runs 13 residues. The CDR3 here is CASSLKAVYGYTF. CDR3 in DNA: TGTGCCAGCAGCTTAAAGGCAGTCTATGGCTACACCTTC.

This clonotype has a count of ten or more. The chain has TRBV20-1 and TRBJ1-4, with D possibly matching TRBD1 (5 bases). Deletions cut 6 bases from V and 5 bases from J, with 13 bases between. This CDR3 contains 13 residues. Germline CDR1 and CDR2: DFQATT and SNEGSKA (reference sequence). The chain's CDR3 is CSADGTLNEKLFF. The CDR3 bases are TGCAGTGCCGACGGGACTTTAAATGAAAAACTGTTTTTT.